A selection of T cell receptor beta chains follows, all from one sample in a study of T cells in Graves' hyperthyroidism and ophthalmopathy. Using its own MiXCR run on the multiplex PCR reads, TCRdb lists one record per CDR3 protein. This table holds about 540,000 distinct CDR3 sequences, 46% found once. Specimen: peripheral blood or thyroid tissue (not recorded which). The source is a woman in her late teens or twenties with Graves' hyperthyroidism. The CDR3 runs from the conserved cysteine through the conserved F or W. Fields, in order: V gene, clone size, D gene, J gene, CDR3 protein, CDR3 DNA. The D gene is left open where the match is weak. Rows give clone size only sometimes, using once, few, many, or a class for an expanded clone.

V: TRBV2; size: many; D: .; J: TRBJ1-6; CDR3: CATGRSNSPLHF; DNA: TGTGCCACCGGACGGAGTAATTCACCCCTCCACTTT
V: TRBV5-1; size: .; D: .; J: TRBJ2-3; CDR3: CASSFILSDTQYF; DNA: TGCGCCAGCAGCTTTATCTTGTCAGATACGCAGTATTTT
V: TRBV20-1; size: .; D: .; J: TRBJ1-1; CDR3: CSAPLAGGTDSYLKAFF; DNA: TGCAGTGCTCCTCTAGCGGGAGGGACCGACAGTTATCTGAAGGCTTTCTTT
V: TRBV29-1; size: .; D: .; J: TRBJ2-7; CDR3: CSGRAVYEQYF; DNA: TGCAGCGGGAGAGCGGTCTACGAGCAGTACTTC
V: TRBV7-9; size: .; D: TRBD2; J: TRBJ2-2; CDR3: CASSLSGREDGYTGELFF; DNA: TGTGCCAGCAGCTTATCAGGGAGGGAGGATGGCTACACCGGGGAGCTGTTTTTT
V: TRBV29-1; size: many; D: .; J: TRBJ1-2; CDR3: CSVEAGNGYTF; DNA: TGCAGCGTTGAAGCGGGCAATGGCTACACCTTC
V: TRBV25-1; size: many; D: .; J: TRBJ1-5; CDR3: CASSEYSGQPQHF; DNA: TGTGCCAGCAGTGAATATAGTGGACAGCCCCAGCATTTT
V: TRBV7-9; size: once; D: TRBD1; J: TRBJ1-1; CDR3: CASSLGYRGPGAGEAFF; DNA: TGTGCCAGCAGCTTAGGGTACAGGGGGCCTGGGGCGGGTGAAGCTTTCTTT
V: TRBV20-1; size: many; D: .; J: TRBJ1-5; CDR3: CSARVRSQPQHF; DNA: TGCAGTGCTAGAGTCCGATCCCAGCCCCAGCATTTT
V: TRBV29-1; size: .; D: TRBD1; J: TRBJ1-1; CDR3: CSLAVPDRGYVNTEAFF; DNA: TGCAGCTTGGCCGTCCCGGACAGGGGTTATGTGAACACTGAAGCTTTCTTT
V: TRBV30; size: .; D: .; J: TRBJ1-1; CDR3: CAWRPQQNTEAFF; DNA: TGTGCCTGGAGGCCCCAGCAGAACACTGAAGCTTTCTTT
V: TRBV19; size: many; D: .; J: TRBJ1-1; CDR3: CATVTGTSNTEAFF; DNA: TGTGCCACCGTAACGGGGACATCTAACACTGAAGCTTTCTTT
V: TRBV29-1; size: .; D: TRBD2; J: TRBJ2-7; CDR3: CSVEDPSGRVYEQYF; DNA: TGCAGCGTTGAAGATCCTAGCGGGAGAGTTTACGAGCAGTACTTC
V: TRBV20-1; size: .; D: .; J: TRBJ1-3; CDR3: CSARGRVNTIYF; DNA: TGCAGTGCTAGAGGCAGGGTTAACACCATATATTTT
V: TRBV3-1; size: .; D: TRBD1; J: TRBJ1-1; CDR3: CASGRAGGTEAFF; DNA: TGTGCCAGCGGGAGGGCAGGGGGCACTGAAGCTTTCTTT
V: TRBV12-3/TRBV12-4; size: many; D: TRBD1; J: TRBJ1-6; CDR3: CASTLRGQGGKDSPLHF; DNA: TGTGCCAGCACCCTTAGGGGACAGGGAGGGAAAGATTCACCCCTCCACTTT
V: TRBV19; size: .; D: TRBD1; J: TRBJ1-5; CDR3: CASSILQGNYQPQHF; DNA: TGTGCCAGTAGTATATTACAGGGGAACTATCAGCCCCAGCATTTT
V: TRBV7-2; size: few; D: TRBD1; J: TRBJ1-4; CDR3: CASSFDRAQKLFF; DNA: TGTGCCAGCAGCTTCGACAGGGCCCAAAAACTGTTTTTT
V: TRBV10-3; size: .; D: .; J: TRBJ2-7; CDR3: CAISQEGRFSYEQYF; DNA: TGTGCCATCAGCCAAGAAGGGCGGTTCTCCTACGAGCAGTACTTC
V: TRBV6-5; size: .; D: TRBD1; J: TRBJ2-7; CDR3: CASSYNRQGPRNEQYF; DNA: TGTGCCAGCAGTTACAATAGACAGGGGCCGCGGAACGAGCAGTACTTC
V: TRBV7-9; size: .; D: .; J: TRBJ2-3; CDR3: CASSLDTAGDTQYF; DNA: TGTGCCAGCAGCTTAGACACAGCGGGAGATACGCAGTATTTT
V: TRBV18; size: .; D: TRBD1; J: TRBJ2-7; CDR3: CASSPGQGANEQYF; DNA: TGTGCCAGCTCACCGGGACAGGGGGCAAACGAGCAGTACTTC
V: TRBV20-1; size: .; D: TRBD2; J: TRBJ2-7; CDR3: CSARARLAGTSSYEQYF; DNA: TGCAGTGCTAGAGCTCGACTAGCGGGAACCAGCTCCTACGAGCAGTACTTC
V: TRBV29-1; size: .; D: .; J: TRBJ1-1; CDR3: CSIMKGGSGNTEAFF; DNA: TGCAGCATTATGAAGGGTGGTAGCGGGAACACTGAAGCTTTCTTT
V: TRBV6-6; size: .; D: TRBD1; J: TRBJ2-7; CDR3: CASSSPGRGSYEQYF; DNA: TGTGCCAGCAGTTCCCCGGGCAGGGGGTCCTACGAGCAGTACTTC
V: TRBV24-1; size: .; D: TRBD1; J: TRBJ2-7; CDR3: CATSDTGTGPYEQYF; DNA: TGTGCCACCAGTGACACCGGGACAGGGCCCTACGAGCAGTACTTC
V: TRBV7-2; size: .; D: .; J: TRBJ2-3; CDR3: CASSTRRARLTDTQYF; DNA: TGTGCCAGCAGCACGAGGAGGGCCAGACTCACAGATACGCAGTATTTT
V: TRBV7-9; size: many; D: .; J: TRBJ2-3; CDR3: CASSLPDRGGTSTDTQYF; DNA: TGTGCCAGCAGCTTACCCGACCGCGGAGGTACTAGCACAGATACGCAGTATTTT
V: TRBV2; size: .; D: .; J: TRBJ2-3; CDR3: CASRTGADTQYF; DNA: TGTGCCAGCAGGACGGGAGCAGATACGCAGTATTTT
V: TRBV5-1; size: many; D: .; J: TRBJ2-7; CDR3: CASSLEGGSYEQYF; DNA: TGTGCCAGCAGCTTAGAGGGGGGTTCCTACGAGCAGTACTTC
V: TRBV14; size: many; D: .; J: TRBJ1-3; CDR3: CASSNRNTIYF; DNA: TGTGCCAGCAGCAATAGGAACACCATATATTTT
V: TRBV7-8; size: many; D: .; J: TRBJ1-5; CDR3: CASSQSTAGSGNQPQHF; DNA: TGTGCCAGCAGCCAGTCTACGGCGGGGAGTGGCAATCAGCCCCAGCATTTT
V: TRBV7-2; size: .; D: .; J: TRBJ2-3; CDR3: CASSLISASTDTQYF; DNA: TGTGCCAGCAGCTTAATAAGCGCCAGCACAGATACGCAGTATTTT
V: TRBV2; size: .; D: TRBD1; J: TRBJ1-2; CDR3: CASIRQGADYGYTF; DNA: TGTGCCAGCATTAGACAGGGGGCAGACTATGGCTACACCTTC
V: TRBV20-1; size: many; D: .; J: TRBJ1-2; CDR3: CSASSRRNGYTF; DNA: TGCAGTGCTAGTTCCCGACGGAATGGCTACACCTTC
V: TRBV12-3/TRBV12-4; size: many; D: .; J: TRBJ1-3; CDR3: CASSFTGQSSGNTIYF; DNA: TGTGCCAGCAGTTTTACAGGGCAGAGCTCTGGAAACACCATATATTTT
V: TRBV7-9; size: .; D: .; J: TRBJ2-7; CDR3: CASRSPSSYEQYF; DNA: TGTGCCAGCAGGTCTCCGAGCAGCTACGAGCAGTACTTC